A single T cell receptor beta chain is shown here with its context. Its cognate antigen is unknown. Reverse transcription of roughly 0.5 to 1 ug RNA was performed with random hexamers. Across 54 Vbeta and 13 Jbeta, immunoSEQ multiplex PCR amplified TCR beta CDR3. Via MiXCR, TCRdb re-called the immunoSEQ multiplex PCR reads, giving one row per CDR3 protein. The table shows about 300,000 distinct CDR3 sequences, with more than 75% occurring only once. TCR beta sequencing was performed on blood CD8+ and CD4+ T cells. The TEMRA cells underwent FACS enrichment, while the CD8+ and CD4+ T cells underwent negative isolation. V lost 2 bases and J lost 1, with 22 bases in between. The CDR3 totals 19 residues. The data were obtained in a study of CD8 T cells in Susac syndrome. Findings of the study overall: The study recognized that its TCR sequencing and HLA analysis covered a relatively small number of individuals.

The genes are TRBV12-3 or TRBV12-4 and TRBJ2-3, with a weak D call TRBD2 (6 bases). The TCR sequence derives from a human donor with multiple sclerosis. The sequenced sample was CD8+ T cells from PBMCs. The CDR3 bases are TGTGCCAGCAGTTTATCACTAGCTCCCCCGCACGGGGGCACAGATACGCAGTATTTT. Protein: CASSLSLAPPHGGTDTQYF.